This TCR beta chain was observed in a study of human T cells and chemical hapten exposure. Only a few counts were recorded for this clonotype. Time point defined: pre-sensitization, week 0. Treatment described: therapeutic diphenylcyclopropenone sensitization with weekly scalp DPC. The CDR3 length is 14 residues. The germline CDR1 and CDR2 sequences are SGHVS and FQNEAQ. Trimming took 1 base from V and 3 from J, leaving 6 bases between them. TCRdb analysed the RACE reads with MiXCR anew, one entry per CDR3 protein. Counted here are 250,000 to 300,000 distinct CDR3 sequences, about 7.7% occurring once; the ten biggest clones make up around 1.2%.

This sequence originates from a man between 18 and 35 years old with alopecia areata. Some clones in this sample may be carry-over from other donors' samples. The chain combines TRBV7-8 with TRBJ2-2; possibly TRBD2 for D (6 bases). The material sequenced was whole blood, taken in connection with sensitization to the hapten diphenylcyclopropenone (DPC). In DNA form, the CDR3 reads TGTGCCAGCAGCTTAGGGGACTACACCGGGGAGCTGTTTTTT. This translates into CASSLGDYTGELFF.